The 11 T cell receptor beta chains given below trace back to one sample, sequenced in a study of blood T cell repertoires in COVID-19 (dated by TCRdb to about 2020). Library creation used the immunoSEQ multiplex PCR assay. TCRdb carries this immuneACCESS record with in-frame sequences only. Its versions omit some clonotypes, under half of them owing to an unresolved V gene in the studies checked, with the rest unexplained. In all, the sample holds approximately 290,000 clones, and approximately 85% of those were seen once. 3.5% to 4.5% of the sample is held by the ten biggest clonotypes. Sequencing was done on a sample of PBMCs or T cells enriched from blood (not recorded which). The receptor set was obtained from a woman between 25 and 40 years old who had recovered from COVID-19.

The rearrangement joins TRBV6-5 to TRBJ1-6; no clear D gene. Per germline, CDR1 MNHEY and CDR2 SVGAGI. The CDR3 covers 15 residues. Trimming removed 6 bases from V and 2 bases from J, with 11 bases in between. Here the CDR3 DNA reads TGTGCCAGCAGCCCCGTGATAGCCTATAATTCACCCCTCCACTTT. Protein: CASSPVIAYNSPLHF.

A single count supports this clone. The V and J genes are TRBV14 and TRBJ2-4; the match to TRBD1 covers 8 bases. The CDR3 runs 14 residues. Germline CDR1 SGHDN, CDR2 FVKESK. After removal of 1 base from V and 12 bases from J, the junction contained 8 bases not matched to a gene. DNA for the CDR3: TGTGCCAGCAGCCAAGGGGGGGACAGGAGAAATCAGTACTTC. Its protein is CASSQGGDRRNQYF.

The chain uses TRBV28 and TRBJ2-7; the D gene is possibly TRBD2 (5 bases). The V end lost 1 base, the J end lost 5 bases, and 9 bases lay between the germline ends. Germline CDR1 MDHEN, CDR2 SYDVKM. This CDR3 contains 13 residues. CDR3 in amino acids: CASSLSSGDEQYF. The DNA for the CDR3 is TGTGCCAGCAGTTTATCATCCGGGGACGAGCAGTACTTC.

This clone was recorded only once. The chain has TRBV13 and TRBJ1-4; D ambiguous. The CDR3 has 13 amino acids. The germline V gene encodes CDR1 PRHDT and CDR2 FYEKMQ (reference sequence). The V gene lost 4 bases and the J gene lost 0 bases, with 3 bases spanning the gap. Written as DNA, the CDR3 is TGTGCCAGCAGCTACACAACTAATGAAAAACTGTTTTTT. This codes for CASSYTTNEKLFF.

This clone has just a few counts. J is TRBJ2-7 and V is TRBV11-2; 8 positions match TRBD1. CDR3 size: 15 residues. V lost 4 bases to trimming and J lost 2 bases; unmatched junction nucleotides: 7. Looked up from germline, CDR1 is SGHAT and CDR2 is FQNNGV. CDR3 coding DNA: TGTGCCAGCAGCTATAGAACAGGGGGGACCTACGAGCAGTACTTC. Its protein product is CASSYRTGGTYEQYF. Using reference TRBV11-2 and TRBJ2-7 for the parts outside the CDR3, the full variable domain is EAGVAQSPRYKIIEKRQSVAFWCNPISGHATLYWYQQILGQGPKLLIQFQNNGVVDDSQLPKDRFSAERLKGVDSTLKIQPAKLEDSAVYLCASSYRTGGTYEQYFGPGTRLTVT.

This clone was picked up one time. The chain combines TRBV20-1 with TRBJ2-7, with D perhaps matching TRBD2 (5 bases). From germline, CDR1 is DFQATT and CDR2 SNEGSKA (reference sequence). The V end was cut by 3 bases, the J end by 2 bases, with 17 bases between. The CDR3 runs to 15 residues. The CDR3, as DNA: TGCAGTGCTAGTCAAGGTAGCGCACCCACCTACGAGCAGTACTTC. This codes for CSASQGSAPTYEQYF.

This clone was seen only a few times. The J gene is TRBJ1-2, the V gene TRBV18; 8 nucleotides line up with TRBD1. The ends lost 3 bases at V and 4 bases at J; junction bases unmatched: 1. The CDR3 spans 13 residues. Germline CDR1 is KGHSH and CDR2 is LQKENI. For the CDR3, the DNA is TGTGCCAGCTCACCGGGACAGGTCTATGGCTACACCTTC. Translating gives CASSPGQVYGYTF.

The V call is TRBV7-9, the J call TRBJ2-3; D gene ambiguous. The CDR3 is made up of 16 amino acids. V lost 5 bases and J lost 0, with 15 bases in between. Germline values: CDR1 SEHNR, CDR2 FQNEAQ (reference sequence). Here the CDR3 DNA reads TGTGCCAGCAGCCATCGACCAGACTTTAGCACAGATACGCAGTATTTT. This sequence encodes CASSHRPDFSTDTQYF.

There are many counts of this clone. Relative to the germline gene, one junction end is altered; a read error may explain this. The chain recombines TRBV12-3 or TRBV12-4 with TRBJ1-2, with TRBD1 identical over 9 bases. The CDR3 is 12 amino acids. The chain's CDR3 is CASSAGTGICFF. CDR3 sequence (DNA): TGTGCCAGCAGTGCCGGGACAGGGATCTGCTTCTTC.

This clone was seen more than once but under ten times. The chain employs TRBV5-1 and TRBJ1-2, with TRBD1 identical over 9 bases. V shed 0 bases, J shed 4 bases, and the junction held 7 bases outside the gene matches. Germline V gene lookup returns CDR1 SGHRS and CDR2 YFSETQ. The CDR3 has 16 residues. The CDR3 bases are TGCGCCAGCAGCTTGGGCACGGACAGGGGCGGCTATGGCTACACCTTC. Protein: CASSLGTDRGGYGYTF.

The rearrangement uses TRBV10-2 and TRBJ1-5; tentative D call: TRBD1 (6 bases). The CDR3 runs to 14 residues. The V gene's germline CDR1 is WSHSY and CDR2 SAAADI. V lost 3 bases and J 3 bases, leaving 9 bases between the germline ends. This chain's CDR3 is CASSDAGDNQPQHF. The CDR3 DNA sequence: TGCGCCAGCAGTGACGCAGGGGACAATCAGCCCCAGCATTTT.